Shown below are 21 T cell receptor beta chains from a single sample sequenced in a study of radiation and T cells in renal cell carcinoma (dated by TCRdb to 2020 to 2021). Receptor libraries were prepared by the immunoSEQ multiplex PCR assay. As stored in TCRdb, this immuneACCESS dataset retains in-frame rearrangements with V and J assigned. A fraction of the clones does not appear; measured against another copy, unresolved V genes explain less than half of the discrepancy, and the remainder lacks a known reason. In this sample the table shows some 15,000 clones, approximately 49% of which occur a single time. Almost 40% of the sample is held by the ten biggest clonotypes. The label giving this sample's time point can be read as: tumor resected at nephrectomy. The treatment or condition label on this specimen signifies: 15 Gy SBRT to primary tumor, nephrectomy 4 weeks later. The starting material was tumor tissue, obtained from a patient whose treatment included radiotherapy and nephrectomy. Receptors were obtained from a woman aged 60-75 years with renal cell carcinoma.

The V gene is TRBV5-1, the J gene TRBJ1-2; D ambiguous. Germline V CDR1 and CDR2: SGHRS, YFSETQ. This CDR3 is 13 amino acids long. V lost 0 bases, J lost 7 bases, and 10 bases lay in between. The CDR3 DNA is TGCGCCAGCAGCTTGGGCCACCCCCGTGGCTACACCTTC. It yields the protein CASSLGHPRGYTF.

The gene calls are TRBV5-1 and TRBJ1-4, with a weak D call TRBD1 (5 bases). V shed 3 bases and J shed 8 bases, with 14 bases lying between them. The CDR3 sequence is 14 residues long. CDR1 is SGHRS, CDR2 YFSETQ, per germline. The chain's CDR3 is CASSSQGNEEKLFF. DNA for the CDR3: TGCGCCAGCAGCTCCCAGGGTAATGAAGAAAAACTGTTTTTT.

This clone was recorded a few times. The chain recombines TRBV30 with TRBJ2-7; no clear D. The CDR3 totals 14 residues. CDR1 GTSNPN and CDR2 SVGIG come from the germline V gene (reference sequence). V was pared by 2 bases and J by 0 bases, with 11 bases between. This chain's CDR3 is CAWSWSRSSYEQYF. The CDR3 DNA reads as TGTGCCTGGAGTTGGTCAAGAAGCTCCTACGAGCAGTACTTC. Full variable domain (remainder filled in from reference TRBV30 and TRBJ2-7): SQTIHQWPATLVQPVGSPLSLECTVEGTSNPNLYWYRQAAGRGLQLLFYSVGIGQISSEVPQNLSASRPQDRQFILSSKKLLLSDSGFYLCAWSWSRSSYEQYFGPGTRLTVT.

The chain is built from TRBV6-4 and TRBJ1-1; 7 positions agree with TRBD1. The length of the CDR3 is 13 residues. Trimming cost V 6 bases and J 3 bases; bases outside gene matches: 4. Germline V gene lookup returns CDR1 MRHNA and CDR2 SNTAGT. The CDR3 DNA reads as TGTGCCAGCAGCGGACAGGATGACACTGAAGCTTTCTTT. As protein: CASSGQDDTEAFF.

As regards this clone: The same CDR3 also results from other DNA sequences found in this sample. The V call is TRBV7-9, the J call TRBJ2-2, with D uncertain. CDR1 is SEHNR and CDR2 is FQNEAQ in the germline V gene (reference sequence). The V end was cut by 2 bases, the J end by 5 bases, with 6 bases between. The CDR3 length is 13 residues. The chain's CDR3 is CASSLTVTGELFF. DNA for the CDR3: TGTGCCAGCAGCTTAACTGTAACCGGGGAGCTGTTTTTT.

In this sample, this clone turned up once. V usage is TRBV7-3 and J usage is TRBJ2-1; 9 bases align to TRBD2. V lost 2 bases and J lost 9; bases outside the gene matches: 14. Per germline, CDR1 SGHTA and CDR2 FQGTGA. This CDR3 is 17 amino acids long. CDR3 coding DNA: TGTGCCAGCAGCTTACCCCTAGCGGGATTGAGTTTAGGTGAGCAGTTCTTC. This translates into CASSLPLAGLSLGEQFF. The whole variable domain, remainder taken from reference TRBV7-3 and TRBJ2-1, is GAGVSQTPSNKVTEKGKYVELRCDPISGHTALYWYRQSLGQGPEFLIYFQGTGAADDSGLPNDRFFAVRPEGSVSTLKIQRTERGDSAVYLCASSLPLAGLSLGEQFFGPGTRLTVL.

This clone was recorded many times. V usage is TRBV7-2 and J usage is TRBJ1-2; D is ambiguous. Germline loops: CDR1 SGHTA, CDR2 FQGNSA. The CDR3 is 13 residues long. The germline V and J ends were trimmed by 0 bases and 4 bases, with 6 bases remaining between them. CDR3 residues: CASSLAYSYGYTF. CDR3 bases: TGTGCCAGCAGCTTAGCGTATAGCTATGGCTACACCTTC.

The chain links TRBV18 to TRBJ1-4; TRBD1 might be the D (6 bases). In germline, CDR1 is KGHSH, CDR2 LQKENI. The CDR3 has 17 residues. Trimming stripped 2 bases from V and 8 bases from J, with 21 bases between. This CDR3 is CASSPFVWGAEREKLFF. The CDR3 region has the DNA TGTGCCAGCTCACCATTTGTTTGGGGGGCTGAAAGGGAAAAACTGTTTTTT.

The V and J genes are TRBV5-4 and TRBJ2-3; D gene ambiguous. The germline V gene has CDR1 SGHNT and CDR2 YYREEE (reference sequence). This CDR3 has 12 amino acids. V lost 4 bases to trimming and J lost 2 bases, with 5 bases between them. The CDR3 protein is CASSISTDTQYF. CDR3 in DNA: TGTGCCAGCAGCATCTCCACAGATACGCAGTATTTT. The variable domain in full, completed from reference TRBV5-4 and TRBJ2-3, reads ETGVTQSPTHLIKTRGQQVTLRCSSQSGHNTVSWYQQALGQGPQFIFQYYREEENGRGNFPPRFSGLQFPNYSSELNVNALELDDSALYLCASSISTDTQYFGPGTRLTVL.

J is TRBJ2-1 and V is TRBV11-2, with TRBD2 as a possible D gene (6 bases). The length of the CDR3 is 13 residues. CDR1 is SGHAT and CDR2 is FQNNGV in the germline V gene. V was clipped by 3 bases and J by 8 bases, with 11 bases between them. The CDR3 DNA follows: TGTGCCAGCAGCTTGGGGACTCCGGATGAGCAGTTCTTC. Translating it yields CASSLGTPDEQFF.

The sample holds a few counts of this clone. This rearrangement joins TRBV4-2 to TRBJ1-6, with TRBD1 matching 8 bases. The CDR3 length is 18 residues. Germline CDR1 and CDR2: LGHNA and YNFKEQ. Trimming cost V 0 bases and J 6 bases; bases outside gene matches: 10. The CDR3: CASSQDPDGTGFNSPLHF. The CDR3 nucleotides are TGTGCCAGCAGCCAAGATCCTGATGGGACAGGATTTAATTCACCCCTCCACTTT.

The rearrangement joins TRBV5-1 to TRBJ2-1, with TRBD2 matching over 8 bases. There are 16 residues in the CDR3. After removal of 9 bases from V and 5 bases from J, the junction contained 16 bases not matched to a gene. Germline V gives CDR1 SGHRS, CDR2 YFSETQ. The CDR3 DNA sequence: TGCGCCACCAAACCGGGCGACGGGGGGGCCCACAATGAGCAGTTCTTC. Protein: CATKPGDGGAHNEQFF. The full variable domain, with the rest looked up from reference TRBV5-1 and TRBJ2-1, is KAGVTQTPRYLIKTRGQQVTLSCSPISGHRSVSWYQQTPGQGLQFLFEYFSETQRNKGNFPGRFSGRQFSNSRSEMNVSTLELGDSALYLCATKPGDGGAHNEQFFGPGTRLTVL.

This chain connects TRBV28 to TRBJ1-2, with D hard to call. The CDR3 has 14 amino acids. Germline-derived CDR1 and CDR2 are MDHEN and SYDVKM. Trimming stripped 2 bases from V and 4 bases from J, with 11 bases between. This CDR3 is CASSLVRGGYGYTF. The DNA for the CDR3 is TGTGCCAGCAGTTTAGTTAGAGGCGGCTATGGCTACACCTTC.

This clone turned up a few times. Written as DNA, the CDR3 is TGTGCCAGCAGCGTAGCGACAGGGTCCTACGAGCAGTACTTC. Its translation is CASSVATGSYEQYF. This chain joins TRBV9 and TRBJ2-7, with 7 nucleotides matching TRBD1. Losses at the gene ends were 0 bases for V and 1 base for J; bases not matched to a gene: 1. The CDR3 spans 14 residues. Germline CDR1 is SGDLS and CDR2 is YYNGEE.

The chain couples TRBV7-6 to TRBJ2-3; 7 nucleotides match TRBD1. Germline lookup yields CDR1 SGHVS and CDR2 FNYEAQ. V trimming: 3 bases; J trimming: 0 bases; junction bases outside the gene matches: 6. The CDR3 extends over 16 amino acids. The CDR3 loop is CASSLRTGISTDTQYF. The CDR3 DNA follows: TGTGCCAGCAGCTTGCGGACAGGCATAAGCACAGATACGCAGTATTTT.

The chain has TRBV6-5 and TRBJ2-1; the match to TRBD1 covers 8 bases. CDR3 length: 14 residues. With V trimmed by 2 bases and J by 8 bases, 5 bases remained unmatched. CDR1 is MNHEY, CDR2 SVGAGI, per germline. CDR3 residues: CASSYRQGWDEQFF. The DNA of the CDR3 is TGTGCCAGCAGTTACCGACAGGGGTGGGATGAGCAGTTCTTC.

The CDR3 protein is CASSPQGLAGGPFGTDTQYF. CDR3 nucleotides: TGCGCCAGCAGCCCGCAGGGGTTAGCGGGGGGGCCCTTTGGTACAGATACGCAGTATTTT. The chain links TRBV5-1 to TRBJ2-3, with 11 bases lining up with TRBD2. CDR1 is SGHRS and CDR2 is YFSETQ in the germline V gene. The CDR3 spans 20 residues. With V trimmed by 4 bases and J by 3 bases, 19 bases remained unmatched.

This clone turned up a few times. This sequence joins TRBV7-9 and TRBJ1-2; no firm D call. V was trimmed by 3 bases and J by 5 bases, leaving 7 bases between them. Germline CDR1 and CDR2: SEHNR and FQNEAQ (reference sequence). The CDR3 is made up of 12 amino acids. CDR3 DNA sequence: TGTGCCAGCAGCTTGGACTATTATGGCTACACCTTC. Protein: CASSLDYYGYTF.

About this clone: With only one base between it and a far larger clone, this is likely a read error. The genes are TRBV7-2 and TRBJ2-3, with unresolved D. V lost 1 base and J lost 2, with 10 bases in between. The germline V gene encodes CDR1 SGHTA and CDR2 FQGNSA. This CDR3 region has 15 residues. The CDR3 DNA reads TGTGCCAGCAGCTTAGTCGCCGGATACACAGATACGCAGTATTTT. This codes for CASSLVAGYTDTQYF.

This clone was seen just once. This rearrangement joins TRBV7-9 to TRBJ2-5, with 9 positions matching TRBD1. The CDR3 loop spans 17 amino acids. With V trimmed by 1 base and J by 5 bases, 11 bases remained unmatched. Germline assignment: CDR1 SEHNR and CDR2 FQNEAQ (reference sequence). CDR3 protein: CASSLGAGTGIEETQYF. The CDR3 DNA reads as TGTGCCAGCAGCTTAGGGGCAGGGACAGGGATCGAGGAGACCCAGTACTTC.

Here the CDR3 DNA reads TGTGCCAGCAGCTTAGGCGGTGAGCAGTTCTTC. It yields the protein CASSLGGEQFF. V usage is TRBV13 and J usage is TRBJ2-1; D not resolved. The CDR3 is 11 amino acids. The V end was cut by 0 bases, the J end by 9 bases, with 3 bases between. Looked up from germline, CDR1 is PRHDT and CDR2 is FYEKMQ (reference sequence).